Shown below are 11 T cell receptor beta chains from a single sample sequenced in a study of early T cells in non-severe SARS-CoV-2 infection. TCRdb passed the 5' RACE reads through MiXCR, listing each CDR3 protein once. The sample yields about 49,000 distinct CDR3 sequences, around 6.9% seen once. The sequenced sample was whole blood, obtained at baseline. Receptor source: an adult who was a healthcare worker with PCR-confirmed SARS-CoV-2 infection or an uninfected control (not recorded which).

The table lists this clonotype with a few counts. V and J are TRBV9 and TRBJ2-2; 8 bases are shared with TRBD2. CDR1 and CDR2 (germline): SGDLS, YYNGEE. The CDR3 runs to 17 residues. The ends lost 2 bases at V and 4 bases at J; junction bases unmatched: 10. CDR3 DNA: TGTGCCAGCAGCGTGACCGGGGGGGCCCGAAGCACCGGGGAGCTGTTTTTT. Residues: CASSVTGGARSTGELFF.

In this sample, this clonotype turned up many times. This chain uses TRBV5-1 with TRBJ1-1, with 8 bases lining up with TRBD1. V lost 4 bases and J lost 0; bases outside the gene matches: 14. This CDR3 contains 18 residues. Germline V gene sequence: CDR1 SGHRS, CDR2 YFSETQ. The CDR3 region has the DNA TGCGCCAGCAGCCGATCGACAGGGGCGATGTCAATGAACACTGAAGCTTTCTTT. Its protein is CASSRSTGAMSMNTEAFF.

The table lists this clonotype with a count of one. Just one base apart from a much larger clone, this may be a read error. The J gene is TRBJ2-1, the V gene TRBV6-2 or TRBV6-3, with 11 nucleotides matching TRBD2. This CDR3 region has 15 residues. Germline assignment: CDR1 MNHEY and CDR2 SVGEGT. DNA for the CDR3: TGTGCCAACAGTTCCGCTAGCGGGGGGTACAATGAGCAGTTCTTC. As protein: CANSSASGGYNEQFF.

This clonotype was counted many times. V and J are TRBV7-2 and TRBJ1-1; D gene unclear. CDR3 length equals 13 residues. In germline, CDR1 is SGHTA, CDR2 FQGNSA. Deletions cut 2 bases from V and 0 bases from J, with 4 bases between. The CDR3 nucleotides read TGTGCCAGCAGCTTAAGCATGAACACTGAAGCTTTCTTT. Its protein is CASSLSMNTEAFF.

This clonotype has at least ten counts. The chain combines TRBV7-2 with TRBJ2-7; 11 bases match TRBD1. This CDR3 contains 16 residues. V trimming: 4 bases; J trimming: 5 bases; junction bases outside the gene matches: 10. CDR1 SGHTA and CDR2 FQGNSA come from the germline V gene. DNA for the CDR3: TGTGCCAGCAGCTCCTTCGGACAGGGGGCAGGCCACGAGCAGTACTTC. It yields the protein CASSSFGQGAGHEQYF.

The J gene is TRBJ2-7, the V gene TRBV6-2 or TRBV6-3; weak D call: TRBD2 (7 bases). The CDR3 loop spans 16 amino acids. CDR1 is MNHEY and CDR2 is SVGEGT in the germline V gene. Trimming cost V 5 bases and J 6 bases, with 23 bases left between them. The CDR3 region has the DNA TGTGCCAGCAGTACCCCCGTGCGGGGGCTCGGAAGCGAGCAGTACTTC. Encoded protein: CASSTPVRGLGSEQYF.

The sample holds many counts of this clonotype. The V call is TRBV29-1, the J call TRBJ2-7; D remains unclear. The CDR3 has 13 amino acids. Trimming removed 1 base at V and 2 bases at J, with 9 bases between. Germline V gene sequence: CDR1 SQVTM, CDR2 ANQGSEA. The CDR3 sequence: CSVEGSGTYEQYF. The CDR3 DNA reads TGCAGCGTTGAAGGTTCAGGTACCTACGAGCAGTACTTC.

This rearrangement joins TRBV27 to TRBJ2-3; a weak D match, TRBD2 (6 bases). Trimming left V 3 bases short and J 0 bases short, with 10 bases between. The CDR3 contains 15 residues. Germline V gene lookup returns CDR1 MNHEY and CDR2 SMNVEV (reference sequence). CDR3 coding DNA: TGTGCCAGCAGTTTTTGGCGGGGTAGCACAGATACGCAGTATTTT. It codes for CASSFWRGSTDTQYF.

Many counts were recorded for this clonotype. CDR3 residues: CASSLATRTEGYGYTF. In DNA, the CDR3 is TGCGCCAGCAGCTTGGCCACTAGGACAGAAGGATATGGCTACACCTTC. V and J are TRBV5-1 and TRBJ1-2; weak D call: TRBD1 (6 bases). The CDR3 covers 16 residues. V was cut by 0 bases and J by 5 bases, with 17 bases left in between. The germline gives CDR1 SGHRS, CDR2 YFSETQ.

This clonotype was counted many times. This chain connects TRBV25-1 to TRBJ2-1, with TRBD2 matching over 8 bases. Germline V gives CDR1 MGHDK, CDR2 SYGVNS. The V gene end was trimmed by 0 bases and the J gene end by 5 bases; junction bases not matched to a gene: 12. The CDR3 contains 18 residues. CDR3 bases: TGTGCCAGCAGTGAATATTTCGTCGCGGCGGGGGGAAACAATGAGCAGTTCTTC. Protein product: CASSEYFVAAGGNNEQFF.

The chain recombines TRBV11-2 with TRBJ1-4; D is ambiguous. This CDR3 is built from 16 residues. Trimming removed 1 base from V and 2 bases from J, with 11 bases in between. Germline V CDR1 and CDR2: SGHAT, FQNNGV. In DNA, the CDR3 is TGTGCCAGCAGCTTAGGATCAGCCCCTACTAATGAAAAACTGTTTTTT. Its protein product is CASSLGSAPTNEKLFF. The full variable domain, completed using reference TRBV11-2 and TRBJ1-4, is EAGVAQSPRYKIIEKRQSVAFWCNPISGHATLYWYQQILGQGPKLLIQFQNNGVVDDSQLPKDRFSAERLKGVDSTLKIQPAKLEDSAVYLCASSLGSAPTNEKLFFGSGTQLSVL.